Listed below are T cell receptor beta chains from one sample, sequenced in a study of OX40 agonist ivuxolimab in advanced cancers. Profiling relied on immunoSEQ multiplex PCR, and the TCRdb table lists in-frame clones only, not all of them. The profile shows 75,000 to 100,000 clones, 75% to 90% of them singletons. The sequenced sample was CD4+ or CD8+ T cells sorted from blood, obtained in a trial of the OX40 agonist ivuxolimab. These receptors were obtained from an adult with an advanced solid tumor such as melanoma, head and neck, liver or kidney cancer. The CDR3 runs from the conserved cysteine through the conserved F or W. D genes are given only for firm matches. Expanded clones get a size class; other rows say once, few or many, or leave the size out.

length: 16
size: NA
D: TRBD2
J: TRBJ2-4
V: TRBV7-2
CDR3: CASSLATSGGLNIQYF
DNA: TGTGCCAGCAGCTTAGCTACTAGCGGGGGTTTAAACATTCAGTACTTC

length: 12
size: NA
D: NA
J: TRBJ1-5
V: TRBV5-8
CDR3: CASSWEGQPQHF
DNA: TGTGCCAGCAGCTGGGAGGGTCAGCCCCAGCATTTT

length: 16
size: NA
D: NA
J: TRBJ2-7
V: TRBV19
CDR3: CASSSGQLGRSYEQYF
DNA: TGTGCCAGTAGTAGCGGACAGTTGGGGAGGTCCTACGAGCAGTACTTC

length: 17
size: once
D: NA
J: TRBJ1-1
V: TRBV6-1
CDR3: CASSDTGTWSMNTEAFF
DNA: TGTGCCAGCAGTGATACCGGGACATGGTCTATGAACACTGAAGCTTTCTTT

length: 11
size: NA
D: NA
J: TRBJ1-2
V: TRBV20-1
CDR3: CSASSDYGYTF
DNA: TGCAGTGCTAGTTCAGACTATGGCTACACCTTC

length: 16
size: NA
D: NA
J: TRBJ2-3
V: TRBV7-8
CDR3: CASSPQGGLSTDTQYF
DNA: TGTGCCAGCAGCCCTCAGGGGGGCCTAAGCACAGATACGCAGTATTTT

length: 13
size: NA
D: NA
J: TRBJ2-5
V: TRBV28
CDR3: CASDNAGEETQYF
DNA: TGTGCCAGTGATAATGCAGGGGAAGAGACCCAGTACTTC

length: 13
size: NA
D: NA
J: TRBJ1-2
V: TRBV4-2
CDR3: CASSQELVYGYTF
DNA: TGTGCCAGCAGCCAAGAGCTCGTCTATGGCTACACCTTC

length: 13
size: NA
D: NA
J: TRBJ1-1
V: TRBV4-1
CDR3: CASSQYGSTEAFF
DNA: TGCGCCAGCAGCCAATACGGAAGCACTGAAGCTTTCTTT

length: 13
size: NA
D: NA
J: TRBJ1-1
V: TRBV5-4
CDR3: CASSLLGVSEAFF
DNA: TGTGCCAGCAGCTTGTTGGGGGTTTCTGAAGCTTTCTTT

length: 16
size: NA
D: NA
J: TRBJ1-4
V: TRBV28
CDR3: CASSSAGGSNNEKLFF
DNA: TGTGCCAGCAGTTCCGCCGGAGGGTCCAATAATGAAAAACTGTTTTTT

length: 14
size: NA
D: NA
J: TRBJ1-6
V: TRBV12-5
CDR3: CASGLDQNGAPLHF
DNA: TGTGCTAGTGGTTTGGACCAGAATGGTGCGCCCCTCCACTTT

length: 15
size: NA
D: NA
J: TRBJ1-5
V: TRBV28
CDR3: CASSSTGNSNQPQHF
DNA: TGTGCCAGCAGTTCCACAGGGAACAGCAATCAGCCCCAGCATTTT

length: 15
size: NA
D: NA
J: TRBJ1-4
V: TRBV5-1
CDR3: CASSSPDSDNEKLFF
DNA: TGCGCCAGCAGCTCTCCGGACAGCGATAATGAAAAACTGTTTTTT

length: 14
size: NA
D: TRBD1
J: TRBJ1-2
V: TRBV5-4
CDR3: CASTRDRPYYGYTF
DNA: TGTGCCAGCACCCGGGACAGACCTTACTATGGCTACACCTTC

length: 15
size: NA
D: NA
J: TRBJ1-5
V: TRBV6-1
CDR3: CASSIRLNSNQPQHF
DNA: TGTGCCAGCAGTATTCGACTTAATAGCAATCAGCCCCAGCATTTT

length: 17
size: NA
D: NA
J: TRBJ2-1
V: TRBV4-3
CDR3: CASSQVGRSSSYNEQFF
DNA: TGCGCCAGCAGCCAGGTCGGCAGGAGTTCCTCCTACAATGAGCAGTTCTTC

length: 15
size: NA
D: TRBD1
J: TRBJ1-3
V: TRBV5-1
CDR3: CASSLGTGKENTIYF
DNA: TGCGCCAGCAGCTTAGGGACAGGGAAGGAAAACACCATATATTTT

length: 15
size: NA
D: NA
J: TRBJ1-2
V: TRBV6-6
CDR3: CASSSLEFGNYGYTF
DNA: TGTGCCAGCAGTTCTCTGGAGTTCGGAAACTATGGCTACACCTTC

length: 16
size: NA
D: NA
J: TRBJ2-3
V: TRBV9
CDR3: CASSVDEGRRADTQYF
DNA: TGTGCCAGCAGCGTAGATGAGGGCCGTAGAGCAGATACGCAGTATTTT

length: 16
size: once
D: NA
J: TRBJ1-1
V: TRBV27
CDR3: CASCLDAGGTNTEAFF
DNA: TGTGCCAGCTGTCTTGATGCGGGAGGGACGAACACTGAAGCTTTCTTT

length: 15
size: NA
D: TRBD1
J: TRBJ2-5
V: TRBV6-6
CDR3: CASSPPTGPGETQYF
DNA: TGTGCCAGCAGCCCCCCGACAGGGCCAGGAGAGACCCAGTACTTC

length: 15
size: NA
D: NA
J: TRBJ1-5
V: TRBV11-2
CDR3: CASSLGGDSNQPQHF
DNA: TGTGCCAGCAGCTTAGGAGGGGATAGCAATCAGCCCCAGCATTTT

length: 14
size: NA
D: TRBD1
J: TRBJ2-1
V: TRBV6-6
CDR3: CALGDPGGRDEQFF
DNA: TGCGCATTGGGCGATCCAGGGGGCAGGGATGAGCAGTTCTTC

length: 17
size: NA
D: TRBD2
J: TRBJ2-1
V: TRBV27
CDR3: CASSSDLLAGAHNEQFF
DNA: TGTGCCAGCAGTTCGGACCTATTAGCGGGGGCTCACAATGAGCAGTTCTTC

length: 15
size: NA
D: TRBD1
J: TRBJ2-3
V: TRBV5-1
CDR3: CASRSTGDRTDTQYF
DNA: TGCGCCAGCAGGAGTACAGGGGATAGGACAGATACGCAGTATTTT

length: 14
size: NA
D: NA
J: TRBJ2-5
V: TRBV14
CDR3: CASSQNDWAETQYF
DNA: TGTGCCAGCAGCCAAAATGATTGGGCCGAGACCCAGTACTTC

length: 16
size: NA
D: NA
J: TRBJ1-1
V: TRBV27
CDR3: CASREFLGDMNTEAFF
DNA: TGTGCCAGCAGGGAATTCTTGGGGGATATGAACACTGAAGCTTTCTTT

length: 15
size: NA
D: TRBD2
J: TRBJ2-4
V: TRBV18
CDR3: CASSLSGAPKNIQYF
DNA: TGTGCCAGCTCCTTAAGCGGGGCGCCGAAAAACATTCAGTACTTC

length: 14
size: NA
D: NA
J: TRBJ1-4
V: TRBV7-6
CDR3: CASSVRGTNEKLFF
DNA: TGTGCCAGCAGCGTCAGGGGTACTAATGAAAAACTGTTTTTT

length: 14
size: NA
D: NA
J: TRBJ1-2
V: TRBV6-5
CDR3: CASSYRVEAYGYTF
DNA: TGTGCCAGCAGCTACCGGGTGGAGGCCTATGGCTACACCTTC

length: 12
size: NA
D: NA
J: TRBJ2-3
V: TRBV6-5
CDR3: CASRHRTDTQYF
DNA: TGTGCCAGCAGGCATCGCACAGATACGCAGTATTTT

length: 14
size: NA
D: TRBD1
J: TRBJ2-7
V: TRBV7-2
CDR3: CASSTGTGTYEQYF
DNA: TGTGCCAGCAGCACCGGGACAGGTACCTACGAGCAGTACTTC

length: 17
size: NA
D: NA
J: TRBJ2-3
V: TRBV19
CDR3: CASSLGGALGNTDTQYF
DNA: TGTGCCAGTAGCCTCGGAGGGGCCCTCGGTAACACAGATACGCAGTATTTT

length: 15
size: NA
D: NA
J: TRBJ2-7
V: TRBV11-3
CDR3: CANFGGGPNPYEQYF
DNA: TGTGCCAACTTCGGAGGGGGACCCAACCCTTACGAGCAGTACTTC

length: 14
size: NA
D: NA
J: TRBJ2-5
V: TRBV11-3
CDR3: CASSHRTDEETQYF
DNA: TGTGCCAGCAGCCACCGGACAGACGAAGAGACCCAGTACTTC

length: 17
size: NA
D: NA
J: TRBJ1-1
V: TRBV9
CDR3: CASSPGQGGLKGTEAFF
DNA: TGTGCCAGCAGCCCGGGGCAGGGAGGCCTTAAGGGGACTGAAGCTTTCTTT

length: 16
size: NA
D: NA
J: TRBJ2-6
V: TRBV5-1
CDR3: CASSEGTLSGANVLTF
DNA: TGCGCCAGCAGCGAGGGGACCCTCTCTGGGGCCAACGTCCTGACTTTC

length: 13
size: NA
D: TRBD1
J: TRBJ1-2
V: TRBV29-1
CDR3: CSVRTGGGYGYTF
DNA: TGCAGCGTCCGGACAGGGGGCGGCTATGGCTACACCTTC

length: 14
size: NA
D: NA
J: TRBJ1-1
V: TRBV11-2
CDR3: CASSWVPGNTEAFF
DNA: TGTGCCAGCAGCTGGGTTCCGGGGAACACTGAAGCTTTCTTT